These T cell receptor beta chains were read from a single sample in a study of human T cells and chemical hapten exposure. TCRdb recomputed calls from the RACE reads with MiXCR, one row per CDR3 protein. The sample consists of about 54,000 distinct CDR3 sequences, 8.5% to 10% of them appearing once. This sample comprised whole blood, obtained in connection with sensitization to the hapten diphenylcyclopropenone (DPC). These receptors all come from a woman aged 50 to 65 with alopecia areata. Some clones in this sample may be carry-over from other donors' samples. Each CDR3 is given with its conserved first and last residue. A D gene is named only where the DNA matches it firmly. The size entry is marked missing in some rows and otherwise reads once, few, many or a size class.

J gene: TRBJ2-1; V gene: TRBV28; clone size: few; CDR3 length: 16; D gene: TRBD2; CDR3 DNA: TGTGCCAGCAGTTTTAGGACTAGCGGATTCTACAATGAGCAGTTCTTC; CDR3 protein: CASSFRTSGFYNEQFF
J gene: TRBJ1-5; V gene: TRBV11-2; clone size: few; CDR3 length: 13; D gene: -; CDR3 DNA: TGTGCCAGCAGCTTAGATCGTTGGGGTCCCCAGCATTTT; CDR3 protein: CASSLDRWGPQHF
J gene: TRBJ2-3; V gene: TRBV18; clone size: -; CDR3 length: 17; D gene: TRBD1; CDR3 DNA: TGTGCCAGCTCACGTTCACCGGGACAGGGCTTCGGGGATACGCAGTATTTT; CDR3 protein: CASSRSPGQGFGDTQYF
J gene: TRBJ1-1; V gene: TRBV20-1; clone size: few; CDR3 length: 12; D gene: -; CDR3 DNA: TGCAGTGCTAGGACAAGGGAGACTGAAGCTTTCTTT; CDR3 protein: CSARTRETEAFF
J gene: TRBJ1-4; V gene: TRBV24-1; clone size: -; CDR3 length: 13; D gene: -; CDR3 DNA: TGTGCCACCAGGGGCGCTGAGAATGAAAAACTGTTTTTT; CDR3 protein: CATRGAENEKLFF
J gene: TRBJ1-1; V gene: TRBV7-2; clone size: many; CDR3 length: 13; D gene: -; CDR3 DNA: TGTGCCAGCAGCCTCTGGGACGGGGCTGAAGCTTTCTTT; CDR3 protein: CASSLWDGAEAFF
J gene: TRBJ2-2; V gene: TRBV7-6; clone size: many; CDR3 length: 12; D gene: -; CDR3 DNA: TGTGCCAGCTCCGGGGTAACCGGGGAGCTGTTTTTT; CDR3 protein: CASSGVTGELFF
J gene: TRBJ1-1; V gene: TRBV20-1; clone size: many; CDR3 length: 12; D gene: TRBD1; CDR3 DNA: TGCAGTACGACAGGGCTGAACACTGAAGCTTTCTTT; CDR3 protein: CSTTGLNTEAFF
J gene: TRBJ1-6; V gene: TRBV6-6; clone size: -; CDR3 length: 15; D gene: TRBD1; CDR3 DNA: TGTGCCAGCAGTTACGGGGACAGGGGGAATTCACCCCTCCACTTT; CDR3 protein: CASSYGDRGNSPLHF
J gene: TRBJ1-5; V gene: TRBV6-5; clone size: -; CDR3 length: 15; D gene: -; CDR3 DNA: TGTGCCAGCAGCCGCTTACAGGGAATCAATCAGCCCCAGCATTTT; CDR3 protein: CASSRLQGINQPQHF
J gene: TRBJ1-2; V gene: TRBV12-3/TRBV12-4; clone size: -; CDR3 length: 13; D gene: -; CDR3 DNA: TGTGCCAGCAGTTTAAACGGAAACTATGGCTACACCTTC; CDR3 protein: CASSLNGNYGYTF
J gene: TRBJ2-7; V gene: TRBV11-1; clone size: -; CDR3 length: 12; D gene: -; CDR3 DNA: TGTGCCAGCAGCCCCCGGGGCTACGAGCAGTACTTC; CDR3 protein: CASSPRGYEQYF
J gene: TRBJ2-1; V gene: TRBV20-1; clone size: -; CDR3 length: 15; D gene: TRBD2; CDR3 DNA: TGCAGTGCTAGAGATTTCGGACTAGCATCCCGTGAGCAGTTCTTC; CDR3 protein: CSARDFGLASREQFF
J gene: TRBJ2-1; V gene: TRBV28; clone size: -; CDR3 length: 13; D gene: TRBD2; CDR3 DNA: TGTGCCACCCGGACTAGCTGGATGGATGAGCAGTTCTTC; CDR3 protein: CATRTSWMDEQFF
J gene: TRBJ1-1; V gene: TRBV12-3/TRBV12-4; clone size: few; CDR3 length: 17; D gene: TRBD1; CDR3 DNA: TGTGCCAGCAGTTTAGTGGGACAGGTGACGGGGAACACTGAAGCTTTCTTT; CDR3 protein: CASSLVGQVTGNTEAFF
J gene: TRBJ2-7; V gene: TRBV15; clone size: -; CDR3 length: 15; D gene: -; CDR3 DNA: TGTGCCACCGGACTAGGGGGCACCCCACCGTACGAGCAGTACTTC; CDR3 protein: CATGLGGTPPYEQYF
J gene: TRBJ2-2; V gene: TRBV7-9; clone size: -; CDR3 length: 15; D gene: -; CDR3 DNA: TGTGCCAGCAGCTTAATCGGAGCGAACACCGGGGAGCTGTTTTTT; CDR3 protein: CASSLIGANTGELFF
J gene: TRBJ1-5; V gene: TRBV18; clone size: many; CDR3 length: 13; D gene: -; CDR3 DNA: TGTGCCAGCTCCCCCGACAACCCCGGGCCATGGCATTTT; CDR3 protein: CASSPDNPGPWHF
J gene: TRBJ1-2; V gene: TRBV29-1; clone size: many; CDR3 length: 12; D gene: -; CDR3 DNA: TGCAGCGTCGCCGGGACCCCCGATGGCTACACCTTC; CDR3 protein: CSVAGTPDGYTF
J gene: TRBJ1-2; V gene: TRBV12-3/TRBV12-4; clone size: few; CDR3 length: 14; D gene: -; CDR3 DNA: TGTGCCAGCAGTTTAGGAGGGGGAAACTATGGCTACACCTTC; CDR3 protein: CASSLGGGNYGYTF
J gene: TRBJ2-3; V gene: TRBV5-1; clone size: -; CDR3 length: 15; D gene: -; CDR3 DNA: TGCGCCAGCAGCTTGGAGATCTCCCCTCCAGATACGCAGTATTTT; CDR3 protein: CASSLEISPPDTQYF
J gene: TRBJ2-1; V gene: TRBV14; clone size: -; CDR3 length: 13; D gene: -; CDR3 DNA: TGTGCCAGCAGCGCGGACAGACTTCGGGAGCAGTTCTTC; CDR3 protein: CASSADRLREQFF
J gene: TRBJ1-1; V gene: TRBV4-3; clone size: few; CDR3 length: 18; D gene: -; CDR3 DNA: TGCGCCAGCAGCCAAGATTCCCCTCGCGAGGGGCCGAACACTGAAGCTTTCTTT; CDR3 protein: CASSQDSPREGPNTEAFF
J gene: TRBJ1-4; V gene: TRBV11-2; clone size: few; CDR3 length: 13; D gene: -; CDR3 DNA: TGTGCCAGCAGCTTCGGGGTTAATGAAAAACTGTTTTTT; CDR3 protein: CASSFGVNEKLFF
J gene: TRBJ2-3; V gene: TRBV4-3; clone size: -; CDR3 length: 16; D gene: -; CDR3 DNA: TGCGCCAGCAGCCAAGATCCCCAGGTGGGGACAGATACGCAGTATTTT; CDR3 protein: CASSQDPQVGTDTQYF
J gene: TRBJ2-5; V gene: TRBV5-1; clone size: -; CDR3 length: 13; D gene: -; CDR3 DNA: TGCGCCAGCAGCTTACCGTACCAAGAGACCCAGTACTTC; CDR3 protein: CASSLPYQETQYF